The clone carrying this T cell receptor (beta chain) has more than one count but fewer than ten. Antigen specificity is unknown. The sample originates from a study of identical twins. Study-level findings and limits: Cross-sectional statistical analysis was relied on for the conclusions, without the same donors being followed. Zero-insertion analyses could be partly confounded by invariant MAIT and iNKT cells.

In TCRdb, the 5' RACE reads were re-called with MiXCR into one record per CDR3 protein. Here the sample spans about 500,000 distinct CDR3 sequences, 14% being singletons. These records were also assigned to another study, of yellow fever vaccine responses in identical twins.

The origin of this receptor is a woman between 18 and 30 years old in good health. The sequenced sample was CD4+ T cells sorted from blood.

CDR3 protein: CATRLGAGMDTQYF. CDR3 coding DNA: TGTGCCACCCGTTTGGGAGCGGGAATGGATACGCAGTATTTT. The rearrangement joins TRBV6-2 or TRBV6-3 to TRBJ2-3, with 7 bases fitting TRBD2. Germline-derived CDR1 and CDR2 are MNHEY and SVGEGT. The V gene end was trimmed by 10 bases and the J gene end by 6 bases; junction bases not matched to a gene: 13. This CDR3 is 14 amino acids long.